This TCR beta chain was recorded in a study of CD8 T cells in Susac syndrome. The RNA input was about 0.5 to 1 ug, and it was reverse transcribed with random hexamers. With immunoSEQ multiplex PCR, TCR beta CDR3 was amplified across 54 Vbeta and 13 Jbeta. TCRdb independently ran MiXCR on the immunoSEQ multiplex PCR reads; one entry per CDR3 protein. The table lists around 180,000 distinct CDR3 sequences, approximately 96% of them singletons. Relapsing-remitting disease, either stable or active, was present in the treatment-naive patients who were the multiple sclerosis controls. This CDR3 region has 16 residues. V was clipped by 2 bases and J by 0 bases; unmatched bases: 4. CDR1 and CDR2 from the germline V gene are SGHDT and YYEEEE.

The sample consisted of CD8+ T cells from PBMCs. The V gene is TRBV5-6, the J gene TRBJ1-1, with 10 bases aligning to TRBD1. This TCR was sampled from a human donor with multiple sclerosis. In DNA form, the CDR3 reads TGTGCCAGCAGCTTCCCGACAGGGGGCCTGAACACTGAAGCTTTCTTT. It encodes CASSFPTGGLNTEAFF.